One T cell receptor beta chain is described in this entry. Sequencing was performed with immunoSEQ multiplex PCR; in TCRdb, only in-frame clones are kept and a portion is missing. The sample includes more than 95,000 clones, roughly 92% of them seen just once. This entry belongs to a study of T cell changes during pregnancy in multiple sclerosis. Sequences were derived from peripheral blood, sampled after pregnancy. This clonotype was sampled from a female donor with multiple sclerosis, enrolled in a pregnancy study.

The CDR3 here is CASSLGQGISYEQYF. DNA for the CDR3: TGTGCCAGCAGCTTAGGACAGGGGATCTCCTACGAGCAGTACTTC. J is TRBJ2-7 and V is TRBV5-5; 9 nucleotides agree with TRBD1. CDR1 and CDR2 from the germline V gene are SGHKS and YYEKEE (reference sequence). V lost 2 bases to trimming and J lost 0 bases; unmatched junction nucleotides: 3. This CDR3 contains 15 residues.